This T cell receptor (beta chain) was identified in a study of OX40 agonist ivuxolimab in advanced cancers. Study results and limitations: Part of the nonresponder group also had normalized T-cell clonal expansion that was low. Blood T cells, both CD4+ and CD8+, expanded clonally by week 6 at 0.1 to 3.0 mg/kg.

Repertoires were generated with immunoSEQ multiplex PCR, while TCRdb's copy carries only in-frame clones and drops some. The sample records 82,000 or so clones, more than 85% being singletons. For this clone: Its antigen is currently unknown.

The J segment lost 4 bases and the V segment lost 3 bases, leaving 10 bases of the junction unmatched. The CDR3 sequence is 16 residues long. From germline, CDR1 is SGDLS and CDR2 YYNGEE. Autoimmune disease history or systemic immunosuppression led to patient exclusion. Peripheral blood came from all dose cohorts at three timepoints. The receptor was derived from an adult with an advanced solid tumor such as melanoma, head and neck, liver or kidney cancer. The sequences come from CD4+ or CD8+ T cells sorted from blood, collected in a trial of the OX40 agonist ivuxolimab. The chain recombines TRBV9 with TRBJ2-3, with TRBD2 identical over 8 bases. The CDR3 region is CASSALGLGGADTQYF. CDR3 coding DNA: TGTGCCAGCAGCGCACTGGGACTAGGAGGCGCAGATACGCAGTATTTT.